This T cell receptor beta chain is from a study of Tregs in tolerant kidney transplant recipients. Notes on the study in general: Biological reproducibility was not directly addressed in this study.

To note about this clone: Its specificity is not known.

Thawed PBMCs were FACS-sorted into unstimulated CD4+CD25+CD127- regulatory T cells, CD4+CD25- non-regulatory cells, CD4 and CD8 cells. V lost 4 bases and J lost 4, with 17 bases in between. Per the germline V gene, CDR1 is SGHRS and CDR2 is YFSETQ. The CDR3 has 15 amino acids. Profiling relied on immunoSEQ multiplex PCR, and the TCRdb table lists in-frame clones only, not all of them. This table has 110,000 or so clones, about 90% appearing once. Sequences were obtained from CD4+ T cells from blood. This sequence joins TRBV5-1 and TRBJ1-1, with D possibly matching TRBD1 (6 bases). The clonotype comes from a human donor in good health. This chain's CDR3 is CASSPGGPRVTEAFF. In DNA, the CDR3 is TGCGCCAGCAGCCCCGGGGGGCCAAGGGTCACTGAAGCTTTCTTT.